This T cell receptor beta chain was documented in a study of shared clonotypes between healthy human individuals. Several immunoSEQ plates received, in even portions, the genomic DNA of each subset. Sequencing was performed with immunoSEQ multiplex PCR; in TCRdb, only in-frame clones are kept and a portion is missing. The sample includes fewer than 700,000 clones, approximately 96% of them seen just once. With respect to this clone: Its antigen is not identified.

The naive CD8 population came from CD45RO-negative cells selected for CCR7, without terminally differentiated effector memory CD45RA+ cells. Points from the study as a whole: Larger estimated richness was generally recorded for naive subsets relative to memory subsets.

Germline V lookup: CDR1 MGHRA, CDR2 YSYEKL. There are 16 residues in the CDR3. The trim removed 1 base at V and 6 bases at J, leaving 6 bases unmatched. The receptor was derived from a woman younger than 45 in good health. The sample taken for sequencing was naive CD8+ T cells sorted from blood. V and J are TRBV4-1 and TRBJ2-1; 10 nucleotides line up with TRBD1. The CDR3 region is CASSQASGTGVNEQFF. CDR3 DNA sequence: TGCGCCAGCAGCCAAGCTTCCGGGACAGGGGTCAATGAGCAGTTCTTC.